This entry describes one T cell receptor beta chain. This specimen belongs to a study of T-cell memory formation after mild COVID-19. Study-wide context: Largely, TCR clusters stayed within a single donor.

From 5'RACE with constant-segment primers came TCR alpha and TCR beta cDNA libraries that carried sample barcodes and UMIs. MiXCR, run by TCRdb on the 5' RACE reads, gives a single entry per CDR3 protein. This table holds some 57,000 distinct CDR3 sequences, 9% to 15% found once. Trimming took 2 bases from V and 1 from J, leaving 8 bases between them. The CDR3 covers 13 residues. Germline-derived CDR1 and CDR2 are SQVTM and ANQGSEA. The sequencing sample was made of PBMCs or a T cell subset sorted from them (not recorded which). This sequence originates from a man aged 18 to 29 who had mild COVID-19 (a few samples of this study predate the infection). Cell type and time point are not known. This chain joins TRBV29-1 and TRBJ1-1; the D is unclear. The CDR3 DNA is TGCAGCGTTGAAAAACCGGAGAACACTGAAGCTTTCTTT. Translated, it gives CSVEKPENTEAFF.